The source of this T cell receptor (beta chain) is a study of blood T cell repertoires in COVID-19. Study-level information: The analysed material was cDNA or gDNA that came from T cells, B-cell-depleted T cells, or PBMCs.

The ends lost 7 bases at V and 2 bases at J; junction bases unmatched: 6. Germline V lookup: CDR1 SGHRS, CDR2 YFSETQ. This CDR3 region has 13 residues. Sequenced by immunoSEQ multiplex PCR; TCRdb stores in-frame clones only, minus some. The repertoire includes 15,000 to 20,000 clones, roughly four fifths of them detected once, and about 15% sits in the top ten. Sequences were obtained from peripheral blood. The gene calls are TRBV5-1 and TRBJ2-7, with 7 bases that match TRBD1. The receptor was isolated from a man in his forties with active or convalescent COVID-19. The CDR3 here is CASGSGGTYEQYF. The CDR3, as DNA: TGCGCCAGCGGGTCAGGGGGAACCTACGAGCAGTACTTC.